This TCR beta chain was profiled in a study of OX40 agonist ivuxolimab in advanced cancers. General notes on the study: Ivuxolimab, which targeted the costimulatory receptor OX40 (CD134), was an agonistic, fully human IgG2 monoclonal antibody. The point of sequencing TCRbeta in the periphery was to test whether ivuxolimab changed TCR sequence diversity and drove clonal T-cell expansion. Intravenous ivuxolimab was administered to patients every 2 weeks at six dose levels: 0.01, 0.1, 0.3, 1.5, 3 and 10 mg/kg. Partial responses were achieved by three dose-escalation patients, of whom one had hepatocellular carcinoma and two had cutaneous melanoma. Prior anti-PD-1, anti-PD-L1 or anti-CTLA-4 therapy was permitted, and checkpoint inhibitors had been received by about 37% of dose-escalation patients. The paper covers the monotherapy dose-escalation part of the phase I ivuxolimab trial, which included N of about 50 patients. A male proportion of 70% to 90% and a mean age of approximately 62 years, ranging from 23 to 79, were recorded for the dose-escalation cohort. Among the 52 dose-escalation patients, approximately 20 had hepatocellular carcinoma, 15 or so melanoma, 9 renal cell carcinoma and 9 head and neck cancer.

The junction shows trimming of 7 bases on V and 0 bases on J, plus 13 bases between the germline ends. CDR1 MNHEY and CDR2 SMNVEV were looked up in the germline V gene (reference sequence). Inclusive of the bounding cysteine and phenylalanine, the CDR3 is 15 residues long. The read is trimmed to its CDR3 DNA, 45 bases read in frame from base 1. The trial excluded patients who had a history of autoimmune disease or were on systemic immunosuppression. Peripheral blood for TCR sequencing was collected from all dose cohorts at baseline, on cycle 4 day 1, and on cycle 7 day 1. Samples came from an open-label, multicenter, first-in-human phase I dose-escalation trial of ivuxolimab. The trial enrolled adults with locally advanced or metastatic head and neck squamous cell, hepatocellular, melanoma or renal cell carcinoma. Before TCR sequencing, CD4+ T cells and CD8+ T cells from peripheral blood were sorted into separate populations.

General conclusions and limits of the study: In the 0.1-3.0 mg/kg groups, partial responders were among the patients with the lowest normalized peripheral clonal expansion, particularly in CD8+ T cells. Antigen specificity was not determined for the clonally expanded peripheral T cells. After ivuxolimab, more expanded clones were found on average in CD8+ T cells than in CD4+ T cells. Low levels of normalized T-cell clonal expansion were also seen in some patients who did not respond. At doses of 0.1 to 3.0 mg/kg, clonal expansion of both CD4+ and CD8+ blood T cells was observed from baseline to week 6.

To sequence the TCRbeta CDR3 region, genomic DNA was isolated from the sorted cells. TCRbeta CDR3 regions were sequenced using the immunoSEQ Assay. The immuneACCESS repertoire file appears here via TCRdb, limited to in-frame rearrangements. These files lack a portion of the clones; in checked studies, under half of the deficit traces to unresolved V genes, and the cause of the others is not known. For this sample there are about 43,000 clones; around 87% appear just once. Jointly, the top ten make up approximately 11% of the sample. Worth noting for this clone: Its cognate antigen has yet to be identified. No base quality information exists; no much larger clone differs at one position.

Rearrangement joined TRBV27 to TRBJ2-1; there is no confident call for the D gene. The sequence was obtained from an adult with an advanced solid tumor such as melanoma, head and neck, liver or kidney cancer. Material: CD4+ or CD8+ T cells sorted from blood, obtained in a trial of the OX40 agonist ivuxolimab. The DNA sequence is TGTGCCAGCACCCCGTTCGGAAGCTCCTACAATGAGCAGTTCTTC. Its translation is CASTPFGSSYNEQFF.